This T cell receptor beta chain was identified during a study of blood T cell repertoires in COVID-19. Study details: T cells, B-cell-depleted T cells, or PBMCs provided the cDNA or gDNA that served as material.

Authors' data handling: Cell counts per sample came from amplifying reference gene primers. Assay used: immunoSEQ multiplex PCR; TCRdb lists only in-frame clones, some missing. The DNA gave D and trimming, while V, J and clone size come from that table. Of about 210,000 clones in the sample, approximately 80% were seen once. The sequence was obtained from a human donor in a cohort sampled during active COVID-19. The sample comprised peripheral blood.

CDR3 DNA sequence: TGTGCCAGCAGGGGAACAGGGGCCGGGGAGCTGTTTTTT. This codes for CASRGTGAGELFF. This sequence joins TRBV2 and TRBJ2-2; TRBD1 matches 7 bases. The CDR3 is 13 residues long. The germline V gene has CDR1 SNHLY and CDR2 FYNNEI. With V trimmed by 6 bases and J by 6 bases, 4 bases remained unmatched.